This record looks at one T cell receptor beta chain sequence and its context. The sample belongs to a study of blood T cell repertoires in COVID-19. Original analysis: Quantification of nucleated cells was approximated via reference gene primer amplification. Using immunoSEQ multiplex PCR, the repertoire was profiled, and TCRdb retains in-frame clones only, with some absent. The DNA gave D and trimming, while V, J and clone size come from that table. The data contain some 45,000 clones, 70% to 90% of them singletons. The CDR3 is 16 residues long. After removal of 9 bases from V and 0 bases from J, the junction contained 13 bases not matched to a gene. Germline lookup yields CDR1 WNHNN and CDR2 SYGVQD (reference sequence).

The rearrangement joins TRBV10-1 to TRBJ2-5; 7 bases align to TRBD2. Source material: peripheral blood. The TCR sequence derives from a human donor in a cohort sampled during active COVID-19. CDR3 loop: CARGTSGVSYQETQYF. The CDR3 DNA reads TGCGCCAGGGGAACAAGCGGGGTATCGTACCAAGAGACCCAGTACTTC.